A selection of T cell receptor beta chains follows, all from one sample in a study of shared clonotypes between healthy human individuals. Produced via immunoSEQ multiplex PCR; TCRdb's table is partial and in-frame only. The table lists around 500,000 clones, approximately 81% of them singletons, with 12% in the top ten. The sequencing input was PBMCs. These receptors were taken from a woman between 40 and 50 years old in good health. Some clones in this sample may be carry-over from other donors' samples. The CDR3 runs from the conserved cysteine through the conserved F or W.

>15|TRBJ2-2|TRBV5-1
CASSLEARGTGELFF
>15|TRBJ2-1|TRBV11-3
CASSQRLAAYNEQFF
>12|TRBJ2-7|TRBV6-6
CASSFEYRGQYF
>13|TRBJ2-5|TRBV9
CASSVRPEETQYF
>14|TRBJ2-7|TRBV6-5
CASSRNRGLDEQYF
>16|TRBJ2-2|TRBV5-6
CASSDDREIITGELFF
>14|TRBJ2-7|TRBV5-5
CASSLWRTGDEQYF
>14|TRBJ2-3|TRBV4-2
CASSQGGGPDTQYF
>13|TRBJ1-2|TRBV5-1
CASSGTGRDGYTF
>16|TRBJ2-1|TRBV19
CASSIVTGQGGNEQFF
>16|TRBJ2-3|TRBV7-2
CASSLVTSGSYHTQYF
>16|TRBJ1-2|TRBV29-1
CSVEAPGQATFYGYTF
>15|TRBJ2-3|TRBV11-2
CASSLEGTHTDTQYF
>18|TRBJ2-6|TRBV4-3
CASSQGFLDTAGANVLTF
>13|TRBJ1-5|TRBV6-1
CASRGTNNQPQRF
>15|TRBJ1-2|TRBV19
CASNTDGTRGYGYTF
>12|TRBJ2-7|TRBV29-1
CSVLGGGTEQYF
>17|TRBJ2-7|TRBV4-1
CASSQDRGLVVGYEQYF
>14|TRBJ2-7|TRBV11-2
CASSLRTGAYEQYF
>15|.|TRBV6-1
CASRQGLAGGNEQYF
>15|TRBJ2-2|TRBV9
CASSVTGANTGELFF
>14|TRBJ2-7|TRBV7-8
CASSPGTRSYEQYF
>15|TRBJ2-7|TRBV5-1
CASSQGQGVSREQYF
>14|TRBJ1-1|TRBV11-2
CASSLMRRNTEAFF
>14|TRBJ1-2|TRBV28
CASSSPGGGDGYTF
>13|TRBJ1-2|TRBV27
CASSLNRNYGYTF
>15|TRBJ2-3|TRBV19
CASKRTEQNTDTQYF
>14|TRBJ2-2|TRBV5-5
CASSQLGSTGELFF
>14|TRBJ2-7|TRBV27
CASSKTGIYSEQYF
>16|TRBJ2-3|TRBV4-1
CASSQPAGPPTDTQYF
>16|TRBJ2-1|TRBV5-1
CASSYNRDRGFGEQFF
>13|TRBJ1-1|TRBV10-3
CAIRDSLNTEAFF
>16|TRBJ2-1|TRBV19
CASSIRLAGGFNEQFF
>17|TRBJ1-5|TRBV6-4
CASRSTLQGRKNQPQHF
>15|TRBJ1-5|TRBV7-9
CASSSDGAINQPQHF
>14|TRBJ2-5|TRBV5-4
CASAQRQGRETQYF
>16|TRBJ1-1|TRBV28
CASSFSRGVMNTEAFF
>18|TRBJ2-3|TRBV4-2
CASSQDSPDASFTDTQYF
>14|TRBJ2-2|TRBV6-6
CASRSGADTGELFF
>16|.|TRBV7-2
CASSPRGGGRTYEQYF
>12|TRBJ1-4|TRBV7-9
CASRQGGEKLFF
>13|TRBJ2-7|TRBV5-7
CASSLDRDGEQYF
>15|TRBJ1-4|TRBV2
CASSTQGATNEKLFF
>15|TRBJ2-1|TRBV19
CASSMGGYLYNEQFF
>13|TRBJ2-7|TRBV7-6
CASSSGLSYEQYF
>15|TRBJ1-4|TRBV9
CASSGRQGPGEKLFF
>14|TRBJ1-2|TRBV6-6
CASSYEGEGYGYTF
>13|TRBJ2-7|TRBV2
CASSKSGIYEQYF
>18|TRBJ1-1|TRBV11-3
CASSPPVVGQVMNTEAFF
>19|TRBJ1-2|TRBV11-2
CASSSPRDKARGGNYGYTF
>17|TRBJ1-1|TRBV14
CASSALAGFLGNTEAFF
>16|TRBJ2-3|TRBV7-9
CASSLGPGGGTDTQYF
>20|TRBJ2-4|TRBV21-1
CASSKGRSGGRSRAKNIQYF